This T cell receptor (beta chain) stems from a study of cytomegalovirus exposure and HLA in healthy donors. Notes on the study in general: There were reportedly fewer N-insertions in an Asian-associated ancestry cluster than the roughly 670-donor mean, in a later analysis. Researchers counted 164 TCR beta chains as cytomegalovirus-associated. Rarity marked most TCR sequences, yet some public TCRs occurred in many donors.

The study ran its PCR with 60 Vbeta and 13 Jbeta primers. TCRdb's table, derived via immunoSEQ multiplex PCR, lists solely in-frame clones and lacks some. The data show about 34,000 clones, with about two thirds seen just once and over 9% held by the top ten. Though probably carrying unrecorded immune exposures, donors were nominally healthy at sampling. To note about this clone: Its antigen is not identified.

This CDR3 has 12 residues. Germline CDR1 and CDR2: MDHEN and SYDVKM. This chain joins TRBV28 and TRBJ2-5; the D gene is possibly TRBD2 (5 bases). Gene TRBJ2-7 matches the end of the DNA better, so the J call may be wrong. This clonotype originated in a man between 40 and 49 years old in good health and CMV-seropositive. The sequenced sample consisted of PBMCs. The CDR3 here is CASNGISNEQYF. Here the CDR3 DNA reads TGTGCCAGCAACGGGATTTCGAACGAGCAGTACTTC.